Given below is one TCR beta chain in context. V was clipped by 3 bases and J by 0 bases, with 3 bases between them. Germline V gene sequence: CDR1 SQVTM, CDR2 ANQGSEA. This CDR3 has 12 residues. This record comes from a study of T cell changes during pregnancy in multiple sclerosis. Profiled with immunoSEQ multiplex PCR; TCRdb holds only in-frame clones, not every one. The sample shows more than 85,000 clones, 90% to 95% of them seen only once. This sample comprised peripheral blood, obtained before pregnancy. The V gene is TRBV29-1, the J gene TRBJ2-1; no reliable D call. This clonotype was obtained from a female donor with multiple sclerosis, enrolled in a pregnancy study. CDR3 amino acids: CSVDSSYNEQFF. CDR3 nucleotides: TGCAGCGTTGATAGCTCCTACAATGAGCAGTTCTTC.